These 31 T cell receptor beta chains originate from one sample sequenced in a study of Ad26.COV2.S vaccination and SARS-CoV-2 variants. Using immunoSEQ multiplex PCR, the repertoire was profiled, and TCRdb retains in-frame clones only, with some absent. The data show around 400,000 clones, around nine tenths seen once. Indicated treatment: some 19 received Ad26.COV2.S at low or high dose, single or two shots; about 5 received placebo; per-sample allocation not given. Material that was analyzed had been drawn on day 63 after the first vaccine or placebo injection. The material sequenced was peripheral blood, taken in a trial of Ad26.COV2.S vaccine versus placebo. The origin of the receptors is a person between 18 and 65 years old who received the Ad26.COV2.S COVID-19 vaccine or a placebo.

The chain couples TRBV11-3 to TRBJ1-1; D is unclear. The CDR3 runs to 12 residues. V lost 5 bases to trimming and J lost 0 bases, with 4 bases between them. The germline V gene encodes CDR1 SGHNT and CDR2 YENEEA. The CDR3 DNA reads TGTGCCAGCAGCGGCATGAACACTGAAGCTTTCTTT. The encoded protein is CASSGMNTEAFF.

V gene TRBV5-6 combines with J gene TRBJ1-6; D not resolved. CDR1 SGHDT and CDR2 YYEEEE come from the germline V gene. V gave up 1 base and J gave up 0 bases, with 8 bases separating them. The CDR3 loop spans 16 amino acids. CDR3 coding DNA: TGTGCCAGCAGCTTGACCGGGAGCTCCTATAATTCACCCCTCCACTTT. This encodes CASSLTGSSYNSPLHF.

The rearrangement links TRBV18 to TRBJ2-7, with a possible D match to TRBD1 (5 bases). The CDR3 covers 14 residues. The V gene's germline CDR1 is KGHSH and CDR2 LQKENI. Deletions cut 10 bases from V and 0 bases from J, with 16 bases between. CDR3: CATAPRRVSYEQYF. CDR3 nucleotide sequence: TGTGCCACCGCACCCCGCAGGGTCTCCTACGAGCAGTACTTC.

The chain joins TRBV3-1 (or the pseudogene TRBV3-2) to TRBJ1-1; no clear D gene. The CDR3 sequence is 11 residues long. Germline loops: CDR1 LGHDT, CDR2 YNNKEL (reference sequence). Deletions cut 8 bases from V and 5 bases from J, with 9 bases between. CDR3 bases: TGTGCCAGCGGCAGAGGGACTGAAGCTTTCTTT. It is translated as CASGRGTEAFF.

The rearrangement uses TRBV19 and TRBJ2-7; D call uncertain. This CDR3 has 13 residues. CDR1 and CDR2 from the germline V gene are LNHDA and SQIVND (reference sequence). V lost 6 bases and J lost 3, with 12 bases in between. Written as DNA, the CDR3 is TGTGCCAGTAGCGGAAACAGCTTCTACGAGCAGTACTTC. This translates into CASSGNSFYEQYF.

This chain connects TRBV5-4 to TRBJ1-6; possible D gene TRBD1, 5 bases. CDR3 length: 16 residues. Between the trimmed V and J ends, which lost 0 bases and 7 bases, there was a span of 14 bases. Germline V CDR1 and CDR2: SGHNT, YYREEE (reference sequence). CDR3 in DNA: TGTGCCAGCAGCTTGGCGGTGGGGGTGAGCAATTCACCCCTCCACTTT. This codes for CASSLAVGVSNSPLHF.

The V and J genes are TRBV12-3 or TRBV12-4 and TRBJ1-4; tentatively, D is TRBD1 (6 bases). This CDR3 region has 13 residues. V was cut by 3 bases and J by 7 bases, with 9 bases left in between. CDR3 coding DNA: TGTGCCAGCAGTTTCTGGGGGGCTGAAAAACTGTTTTTT. This sequence encodes CASSFWGAEKLFF.

The rearrangement joins TRBV6-5 to TRBJ2-7, with D perhaps TRBD1 (6 bases). Per germline, CDR1 MNHEY and CDR2 SVGAGI. V lost 9 bases, J lost 7 bases, and 22 bases lay in between. The CDR3 spans 14 residues. The DNA for the CDR3 is TGTGCCAGGGATAGCGCAGGGGCGGCAGGGGAGCAGTACTTC. Its translation is CARDSAGAAGEQYF.

The chain joins TRBV3-1 (or the pseudogene TRBV3-2) to TRBJ2-5; tentative D call: TRBD2 (6 bases). CDR1 is LGHDT and CDR2 is YNNKEL in the germline V gene (reference sequence). V shed 0 bases and J shed 6 bases, with 11 bases lying between them. This CDR3 has 14 residues. This CDR3 reads CASSQDQGRKTQYF. CDR3 nucleotides: TGTGCCAGCAGCCAAGATCAAGGGAGGAAGACCCAGTACTTC.

The V and J genes are TRBV7-2 and TRBJ2-5; tentative D call: TRBD2 (7 bases). There are 14 residues in the CDR3. Germline V lookup: CDR1 SGHTA, CDR2 FQGNSA. V lost 5 bases and J 5 bases, leaving 15 bases between the germline ends. This chain's CDR3 is CASSLMGGRETQYF. CDR3 coding DNA: TGTGCCAGCAGCCTAATGGGGGGGCGGGAGACCCAGTACTTC.

In this sample, this clone turned up once. This rearrangement joins TRBV3-1 (or the pseudogene TRBV3-2) to TRBJ1-3; D gene ambiguous. V dropped 1 base and J dropped 0 bases, with 4 bases sitting between them. CDR3 length: 14 amino acids. Germline loops: CDR1 LGHDT, CDR2 YNNKEL (reference sequence). Written as DNA, the CDR3 is TGTGCCAGCAGCCAAGGGCTCTCTGGAAACACCATATATTTT. This encodes CASSQGLSGNTIYF.

The genes are TRBV27 and TRBJ2-5, with 9 bases lining up with TRBD1. The germline V gene has CDR1 MNHEY and CDR2 SMNVEV (reference sequence). This CDR3 contains 14 residues. With 3 bases clipped from V and 7 bases from J, the junction kept 6 bases outside the gene matches. This chain's CDR3 is CASSFYRGLGTQYF. The CDR3 nucleotides are TGTGCCAGCAGTTTCTACAGGGGGCTGGGGACCCAGTACTTC.

The chain joins TRBV10-3 to TRBJ2-2, with D perhaps matching TRBD2 (6 bases). Germline V gene sequence: CDR1 ENHRY, CDR2 SYGVKD. Trimming left V 4 bases short and J 8 bases short, with 14 bases between. This CDR3 region has 14 residues. The CDR3 region is CAISVGTTRGELFF. CDR3 sequence (DNA): TGTGCCATCAGTGTGGGGACGACTAGGGGGGAGCTGTTTTTT.

The rearrangement joins TRBV6-2 or TRBV6-3 to TRBJ2-2, with D perhaps TRBD2 (6 bases). CDR1 is MNHEY, CDR2 SVGEGT, per germline. Trimming took 1 base from V and 5 from J, leaving 14 bases between them. CDR3 size: 16 residues. In nucleotides, the CDR3 is TGTGCCAGCAGTTACTACCGGGAGAGCCCTACCGGGGAGCTGTTTTTT. Translated, it gives CASSYYRESPTGELFF.

The chain uses TRBV29-1 and TRBJ2-3, with D unresolved. V dropped 4 bases and J dropped 6 bases, with 11 bases sitting between them. From germline, CDR1 is SQVTM and CDR2 ANQGSEA. There are 12 residues in the CDR3. The CDR3 reads CSVASGPDTQYF. CDR3 nucleotide sequence: TGCAGCGTTGCCTCAGGCCCTGATACGCAGTATTTT.

The chain employs TRBV20-1 and TRBJ2-5; either TRBD1 or TRBD2 may supply D (5 bases each). V was pared by 3 bases and J by 7 bases, with 6 bases between. The CDR3 totals 10 residues. CDR1 and CDR2 (germline): DFQATT, SNEGSKA (reference sequence). The CDR3 sequence is CSASGTTQYF. CDR3 bases: TGCAGTGCTAGCGGGACGACCCAGTACTTC.

The rearrangement links TRBV5-6 to TRBJ2-5; no clear D. Germline CDR1 reads SGHDT; CDR2 reads YYEEEE. Trimming left V 4 bases short and J 2 bases short, with 15 bases between. The CDR3 is 15 amino acids. The DNA for the CDR3 is TGTGCCAGCAGCCCTGACTCCCCCGCACAAGAGACCCAGTACTTC. Its protein is CASSPDSPAQETQYF. The entire variable domain, with the rest obtained from reference TRBV5-6 and TRBJ2-5, is as follows: DAGVTQSPTHLIKTRGQQVTLRCSPKSGHDTVSWYQQALGQGPQFIFQYYEEEERQRGNFPDRFSGHQFPNYSSELNVNALLLGDSALYLCASSPDSPAQETQYFGPGTRLLVL.

This chain joins TRBV30 and TRBJ2-3; no firm D call. The V end was cut by 4 bases, the J end by 0 bases, with 8 bases between. The length of the CDR3 is 13 residues. The germline V gene encodes CDR1 GTSNPN and CDR2 SVGIG (reference sequence). CDR3 in amino acids: CAWTGSSTDTQYF. The CDR3 DNA reads TGTGCCTGGACAGGATCTAGCACAGATACGCAGTATTTT.

The V and J genes are TRBV19 and TRBJ2-1; the match to TRBD2 covers 13 bases. CDR1 is LNHDA, CDR2 SQIVND, per germline (reference sequence). This CDR3 contains 19 residues. V dropped 3 bases and J dropped 5; count of bases not matched to a gene: 13. The CDR3 coding sequence is TGTGCCAGTAGTATTTGGGGACTAGCGGGATACGTCGTCAACAATGAGCAGTTCTTC. Its protein is CASSIWGLAGYVVNNEQFF. The complete variable domain, with remaining parts taken from reference TRBV19 and TRBJ2-1, reads DGGITQSPKYLFRKEGQNVTLSCEQNLNHDAMYWYRQDPGQGLRLIYYSQIVNDFQKGDIAEGYSVSREKKESFPLTVTSAQKNPTAFYLCASSIWGLAGYVVNNEQFFGPGTRLTVL.

The chain combines TRBV6-2 or TRBV6-3 with TRBJ1-2; 7 nucleotides match TRBD1. This CDR3 region has 13 residues. The germline CDR1 and CDR2 sequences are MNHEY and SVGEGT. After removal of 5 bases from V and 3 bases from J, the junction contained 3 bases not matched to a gene. For the CDR3, the DNA is TGTGCCAGCAGTGGACAGGTACACTATGGCTACACCTTC. Encoded protein: CASSGQVHYGYTF.

The chain links TRBV2 to TRBJ2-7; no clear D gene. Trimming stripped 4 bases from V and 3 bases from J, with 13 bases between. Germline-derived CDR1 and CDR2 are SNHLY and FYNNEI. This CDR3 spans 14 amino acids. As DNA, the CDR3 is TGTGCCAGCAGTGGGCCCGCGAAAGGCTACGAGCAGTACTTC. It is translated as CASSGPAKGYEQYF.

This chain connects TRBV6-1 to TRBJ2-7, with D possibly being TRBD2 (5 bases). The V gene's germline CDR1 is MNHNS and CDR2 SASEGT. The V end lost 0 bases, the J end lost 4 bases, and 13 bases lay between the germline ends. CDR3 size: 15 residues. CDR3 in amino acids: CASSEAGQRSYEQYF. CDR3 bases: TGTGCCAGCAGTGAAGCCGGCCAGCGGAGTTACGAGCAGTACTTC.

The rearrangement joins TRBV7-9 to TRBJ2-2; 9 bases are a match to TRBD2. Per the germline V gene, CDR1 is SEHNR and CDR2 is FQNEAQ (reference sequence). The V segment lost 2 bases and the J segment 7 bases; nucleotides outside the gene matches: 8. The CDR3 covers 16 residues. The CDR3: CASSLIAGGRNGELFF. The CDR3, as DNA: TGTGCCAGCAGCTTAATTGCGGGAGGGCGGAACGGGGAGCTGTTTTTT.

The rearrangement joins TRBV28 to TRBJ2-7; 10 bases agree with TRBD1. Germline V gene lookup returns CDR1 MDHEN and CDR2 SYDVKM. CDR3 length: 16 amino acids. The V and J ends lost 5 bases and 2 bases, in that order; junction bases with no gene match: 9. Here the CDR3 reads CASSELTGGSAYEQYF. In nucleotides, the CDR3 is TGTGCCAGCAGTGAGCTGACAGGGGGCAGCGCCTACGAGCAGTACTTC.

The rearrangement joins TRBV6-1 to TRBJ1-4, with TRBD1 as a possible D gene (6 bases). The germline V and J ends were trimmed by 1 base and 12 bases, with 18 bases remaining between them. CDR1 MNHNS and CDR2 SASEGT come from the germline V gene. CDR3 length: 15 residues. This chain's CDR3 is CASSEEAGAFGELFF. The CDR3 DNA is TGTGCCAGCAGTGAAGAGGCGGGGGCGTTTGGGGAACTGTTTTTT.

This chain uses TRBV28 with TRBJ2-1, with D unclear. Germline-derived CDR1 and CDR2 are MDHEN and SYDVKM. Trimming cost V 2 bases and J 6 bases, with 2 bases left between them. The CDR3 runs to 11 residues. The CDR3 is CASSLLNEQFF. The CDR3 DNA follows: TGTGCCAGCAGTTTACTCAATGAGCAGTTCTTC.

The chain joins TRBV27 to TRBJ2-7; tentative D call: TRBD1 (6 bases). With 2 bases removed from V and 0 bases from J, the gap between germline ends came to 8 bases. Per the germline V gene, CDR1 is MNHEY and CDR2 is SMNVEV (reference sequence). The CDR3 is 14 residues long. The chain's CDR3 is CASSLRGNSYEQYF. CDR3 DNA sequence: TGTGCCAGCAGTTTAAGGGGGAACTCCTACGAGCAGTACTTC.

This rearrangement joins TRBV5-1 to TRBJ2-7; 11 bases line up with TRBD1. The trim removed 0 bases at V and 6 bases at J, leaving 2 bases unmatched. CDR1 and CDR2 (germline): SGHRS, YFSETQ. The CDR3 loop spans 14 amino acids. CDR3 in amino acids: CASSLGTGGLEQYF. The CDR3 nucleotides read TGCGCCAGCAGCTTGGGGACAGGGGGCCTCGAGCAGTACTTC.

The chain employs TRBV5-1 and TRBJ1-1; TRBD1 is a possible D gene (5 bases). The germline V and J ends were trimmed by 4 bases and 2 bases, with 12 bases remaining between them. Germline CDR1 is SGHRS and CDR2 is YFSETQ. The CDR3 sequence is 14 residues long. CDR3 sequence: CASSAGTANTEAFF. The CDR3 DNA reads TGCGCCAGCAGCGCCGGGACGGCCAACACTGAAGCTTTCTTT.

This clone was seen once. V is TRBV5-5 and J is TRBJ2-7; TRBD1 matches at 8 bases. Germline V gene data show CDR1 as SGHKS and CDR2 as YYEKEE (reference sequence). The CDR3 length is 14 residues. J gave up 3 bases and V 4 bases, and 6 bases lay outside the gene matches. The CDR3 spells CASSPGQEHYEQYF. The CDR3 bases are TGTGCCAGCAGCCCGGGACAGGAGCACTACGAGCAGTACTTC.

DNA of the CDR3: TGTGCCAGCAGACCCAACTCACCCCACTATGGCTACACCTTC. Amino acid sequence: CASRPNSPHYGYTF. This chain uses TRBV25-1 with TRBJ1-2; no clear D gene. The germline gives CDR1 MGHDK, CDR2 SYGVNS. Trimming cost V 6 bases and J 3 bases, with 14 bases left between them. The CDR3 loop spans 14 amino acids.